This T cell receptor (beta chain) was sequenced during a study of T-cell reconstitution after alpha-beta-depleted transplantation in children. The CDR3 spans 17 residues. Trimming pared 1 base from V and 4 bases from J, leaving 19 bases between. Unique molecular identifiers were used in preparing the TCRbeta library. TCRdb redid the calling of the PCR reads with MiXCR, one entry per CDR3 protein. The sample records some 200,000 distinct CDR3 sequences, 6% to 7% being singletons. This clonotype was observed at least ten times. V and J are TRBV12-3 or TRBV12-4 and TRBJ1-2, with D maybe TRBD1 (5 bases). Specimen: PBMCs from the stem cell graft donor, collected from the stem cell graft. The receptor was isolated from a human donor who donated a stem cell graft to a child with Wiskott-Aldrich syndrome. CDR3 sequence reads: CASSLDTGGRISYGYTF. The CDR3 DNA reads as TGTGCCAGCAGTTTAGATACAGGCGGTCGAATTTCCTATGGCTACACCTTC.